The clone carrying this TCR beta chain was recorded once. Source study methods: Estimation of nucleated cell counts relied on the amplification of reference gene primers. Only in-frame clones appear in the TCRdb table, and some are missing; sequencing was by immunoSEQ multiplex PCR. V, J and clone size derive from that table, while D and trimming were established from the DNA sequence. This table has 300,000 to 400,000 clones, approximately 89% appearing once. Germline assignment: CDR1 SEHNR and CDR2 FQNEAQ (reference sequence). The CDR3 loop spans 14 amino acids. V was trimmed by 2 bases and J by 8 bases, leaving 14 bases between them. The data were taken from a study of blood T cell repertoires in COVID-19. Study-level information: There were acute and convalescent COVID-19 samples, and they came from the United States, Italy and Spain. PBMCs, B-cell-depleted T cells, or T cells were the source of the cDNA or gDNA that made up the material.

The receptor was isolated from a woman in her late teens or twenties who had recovered from COVID-19. The chain recombines TRBV7-9 with TRBJ2-3, with D perhaps TRBD1 (6 bases). The sample taken for sequencing was peripheral blood. This chain's CDR3 is CASSLRARGGTQYF. As DNA, the CDR3 is TGTGCCAGCAGCTTACGGGCCCGAGGGGGTACGCAGTATTTT.